Listed below are T cell receptor beta chains from one sample, sequenced in a study of metastatic and nonmetastatic thyroid tumors. With MiXCR, TCRdb called clones anew from the PCR reads. This sample has under 15,000 clones, with 26% found just once. The sample comprised tumor tissue. These receptors were taken from a female donor with papillary thyroid cancer or a benign thyroid nodule (not recorded which). Some clones in this sample may be carry-over from other donors' samples. CDR3s include the opening cysteine and the closing phenylalanine or tryptophan. The order of the fields is clone size, J gene, V gene, D gene, CDR3 DNA, CDR3 protein. D genes are given only for firm matches. Some rows mark clone size as missing; the rest say once, few, many or name a class of expanded clone.

-	TRBJ2-1	TRBV5-1	TRBD2	TGCGCCAGCAGCTTTAGCCCGGGACTAGCGGTGGTAGGCGAGCAGTTCTTC	CASSFSPGLAVVGEQFF
-	TRBJ1-5	TRBV20-1	-	TGCAGTGGCGGACAGAACAATCAGCCCCAGCATTTT	CSGGQNNQPQHF
medium-sized	TRBJ2-7	TRBV12-3/TRBV12-4	-	TGTGCCAGCAGTCCTAGCCGCGAGCAGTACTTC	CASSPSREQYF
few	TRBJ1-6	TRBV6-1	TRBD1	TGTGCCAGCAGTTCAGAGGACAGGGTGAAGCGTTCACCCCTCCACTTT	CASSSEDRVKRSPLHF
medium-sized	TRBJ1-6	TRBV19	-	TGTGCCAGTAGTGCGGACGTAAACTCACCCCTCCACTTT	CASSADVNSPLHF
medium-sized	TRBJ2-2	TRBV28	-	TGTGCCAGCAGTCCCCCGAACACCGGGGAGCTGTTTTTT	CASSPPNTGELFF
-	TRBJ2-3	TRBV20-1	-	TGCAGTGCGTATAGCACAGATACGCAGTATTTT	CSAYSTDTQYF
-	TRBJ2-7	TRBV3-1	TRBD2	TGTGCCAGCAGCCCCGGGACTACAGTAGATGAGCAGTACTTC	CASSPGTTVDEQYF
many	TRBJ1-3	TRBV9	TRBD1	TGTGCCAGCAGCGTACAGGGGGCTGGAAACACCATATATTTT	CASSVQGAGNTIYF
-	TRBJ2-7	TRBV15	-	TGTGCCACCAGCATATCTACAGACTCCTACGAGCAGTACTTC	CATSISTDSYEQYF
-	TRBJ2-7	TRBV4-1	-	TGCGCCAGCAGCCAAGAACACCGGGACGATTACGAGCAGTACTTC	CASSQEHRDDYEQYF
many	TRBJ2-5	TRBV7-2	-	TGTGCCAGCAGCCGTAGGGCTAGCGGAGGGGGAGAGACCCAGTACTTC	CASSRRASGGGETQYF
-	TRBJ1-1	TRBV27	-	TGTGCCAGCAGGACAGGAGACAGAGAAGCTTTCTTT	CASRTGDREAFF
-	TRBJ2-3	TRBV11-3	-	TGTGCCAGCAGCTTGGTATTGAGTGCAGATACGCAGTATTTT	CASSLVLSADTQYF
few	TRBJ2-7	TRBV6-5	-	TGTGCCAGCAGTTACGATCCAGGGTGGTACGAGCAGTACTTC	CASSYDPGWYEQYF
many	TRBJ2-6	TRBV18	-	TGTGCCAGCTCCATTCGAGGACCTTCTGGGGCCAACGTCCTGACTTTC	CASSIRGPSGANVLTF
-	TRBJ1-2	TRBV6-4	TRBD1	TGTGCCAGCAGTGACCTACCCAACCGGGACAGGTTCTCCGGGTCATATGGCTACACCTTC	CASSDLPNRDRFSGSYGYTF
many	TRBJ2-5	TRBV2	-	TGTGCCAGCAGTGAAGCAAACAGTAAGGCAGAGACCCAGTACTTC	CASSEANSKAETQYF
once	TRBJ2-1	TRBV12-1	-	TGTGCCAGCAGCTTATTAGGACTACCAGCTGCGGGCTACAATGAGCAGTTCTTC	CASSLLGLPAAGYNEQFF
-	TRBJ2-3	TRBV6-2/TRBV6-3	TRBD2	TGTGCCAGCAGTTACTCCGGCTCTAGCGGGAGGGCCAAGGGAGATACGCAGTATTTT	CASSYSGSSGRAKGDTQYF
many	TRBJ1-5	TRBV20-1	-	TGCAGTGCTAGAGGGGGGGGTGGGCAGCCCCAGCATTTT	CSARGGGGQPQHF
-	TRBJ2-3	TRBV19	-	TGTGTCAGTAGTACCTACAGGGTGGCGGGTGCAGATACGCAGTATTTT	CVSSTYRVAGADTQYF
many	TRBJ2-1	TRBV7-3	-	TGTGCCAGCAGCTTAGGGGCGTACGCCTACAATGAGCAGTTCTTC	CASSLGAYAYNEQFF
-	TRBJ2-2	TRBV19	TRBD2	TGTGCCAGTATCAAAGCCGGGACTAGCGTGGGCACCGGGGAGCTGTTTTTT	CASIKAGTSVGTGELFF
medium-sized	TRBJ1-2	TRBV3-1	-	TGTGCCAGCAGCCTCGGGGGAGGCAGCGACTATGGCTACACCTTC	CASSLGGGSDYGYTF
few	TRBJ2-1	TRBV6-5	TRBD1	TGTGCCAGCAGTTACTCCGTTCCGGGACAGGAGCACAATGAGCAGTTCTTC	CASSYSVPGQEHNEQFF
medium-sized	TRBJ1-2	TRBV3-1	-	TGTGCCAGCAGCCAAGATAAGGGGGAAGGTGGCTACACCTTC	CASSQDKGEGGYTF
-	TRBJ2-1	TRBV6-2/TRBV6-3	TRBD2	TGTGCCAGCAGTTACTCCCTGGGGACTAGCGGGAGACCAGACAATGAGCGGTTCTTC	CASSYSLGTSGRPDNERFF
-	TRBJ2-7	TRBV30	TRBD2	TGTGCCTGGAGTAAAGGACTAGCGGGACCCTACGAGCAGTACTTC	CAWSKGLAGPYEQYF
few	TRBJ1-2	TRBV6-5	-	TGTGCCAGCAGTTCCTTCACAGGAACAATGGTCTACACCTTC	CASSSFTGTMVYTF
medium-sized	TRBJ1-5	TRBV19	TRBD1	TGTGCCAGCGCCGGGACAGGGGGACAGCCCCAGCATTTT	CASAGTGGQPQHF
-	TRBJ1-4	TRBV7-9	TRBD1	TGTGCCAGCAGCTCCGACAGGGGACTTTGGGAAAAACTGTTTTTT	CASSSDRGLWEKLFF
-	TRBJ2-7	TRBV29-1	TRBD2	TGCAGCGTGGGGACTATCGGTTCCTACGATCAGTACTTC	CSVGTIGSYDQYF
medium-sized	TRBJ1-1	TRBV27	-	TGTGCCAGCATGGAGGCCTTGGAGGGCCCTGAAGCTTTCTTT	CASMEALEGPEAFF
-	TRBJ2-7	TRBV20-1	-	TGCAGTGCTAGTAATTTCGAGACAGGAGCCTACGAGCAGTACTTC	CSASNFETGAYEQYF
-	TRBJ1-1	TRBV18	-	TGTGCCAGCTCACCACTAAGTAACACTGAAGCTTTCTTT	CASSPLSNTEAFF
-	TRBJ1-1	TRBV5-4	TRBD1	TGTGCCAGCAGCCGGGACAGCATGAACACTGAAGCTTTCTTT	CASSRDSMNTEAFF
many	TRBJ1-5	TRBV6-1	TRBD1	TGTGCCAGCAGGCCGACAGGGGATAGCAATCAGCCCCAGCATTTT	CASRPTGDSNQPQHF
-	TRBJ2-3	TRBV11-3	-	TGTGCCAGCAGCTTGGGATTCATGGCAGATACGCAGTATTTT	CASSLGFMADTQYF
many	TRBJ2-3	TRBV30	TRBD2	TGTGCCTGGAGGCGACTAGCGGGAGCAGATACGCAGTATTTT	CAWRRLAGADTQYF
few	TRBJ2-3	TRBV7-8	-	TGTGCCAGCAGCTTAGAGGGGGATACGCAGTATTTT	CASSLEGDTQYF
-	TRBJ1-1	TRBV9	-	TGTGCCAGCAGCGTAGATGGGGGACGGTGGAACACCGAAGCCTTCTTT	CASSVDGGRWNTEAFF
many	TRBJ1-2	TRBV29-1	TRBD1	TGCAGCGTTTTCCCGGACAGGAGCTATGGCTACACCTTC	CSVFPDRSYGYTF
-	TRBJ1-2	TRBV5-1	-	TGCGCCAGCAGCTTGGGGGGCAGGGGCTACACCTTC	CASSLGGRGYTF
-	TRBJ2-5	TRBV7-2	-	TGTGCCAGCAGCGCAAAAGGAGTGGGGGAGACCAAGTACTTC	CASSAKGVGETKYF
many	TRBJ2-1	TRBV6-1	TRBD2	TGTGCCAGCAGTGAAAGGACTAGATCCCCCCCCCCTGAGCAGTTCTTC	CASSERTRSPPPEQFF
-	TRBJ2-5	TRBV18	-	TGTGCCAGCTCACCCGGTAGTCCGGTAGGGACCCAGTACTTC	CASSPGSPVGTQYF
-	TRBJ1-5	TRBV4-1	-	TGCGCCAGCAGCCGGGATCGAACACGGAATCAGCCCCAGCATTTT	CASSRDRTRNQPQHF
-	TRBJ2-7	TRBV30	TRBD1	TGTGCCTGGGGACAGGGTTTCTCCTACGAGCAGTACTTC	CAWGQGFSYEQYF
medium-sized	TRBJ1-2	TRBV28	TRBD1	TGTGCCAGCAGGCGGGACAGGGGATCTGGCTACACCTTC	CASRRDRGSGYTF
many	TRBJ1-3	TRBV4-1	-	TGCGCCAGCAGTCCTATCTACAGGGCGGCGGGAAACACCATATATTTT	CASSPIYRAAGNTIYF
few	TRBJ1-2	TRBV19	-	TGTGCCAGTACCCCGGCAGTCTACCATGGCTACACCTTC	CASTPAVYHGYTF